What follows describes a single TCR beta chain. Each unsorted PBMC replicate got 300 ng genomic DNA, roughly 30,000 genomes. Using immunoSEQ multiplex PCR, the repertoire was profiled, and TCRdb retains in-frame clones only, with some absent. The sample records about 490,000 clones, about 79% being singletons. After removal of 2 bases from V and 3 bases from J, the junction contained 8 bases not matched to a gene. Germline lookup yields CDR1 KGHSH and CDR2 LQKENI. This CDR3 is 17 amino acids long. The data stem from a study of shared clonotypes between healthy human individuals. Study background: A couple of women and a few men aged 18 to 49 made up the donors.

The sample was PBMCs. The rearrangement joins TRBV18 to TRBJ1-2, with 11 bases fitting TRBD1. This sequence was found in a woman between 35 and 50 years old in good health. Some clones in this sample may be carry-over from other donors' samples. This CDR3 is CASSPNTGQGGHYGYTF. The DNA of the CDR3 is TGTGCCAGCTCACCAAATACGGGACAGGGGGGCCACTATGGCTACACCTTC.